In this sample, the clone carrying this TCR beta chain turned up many times. cDNA carried unique molecular identifiers, and a universal primer site was added by template switching. MiXCR, applied by TCRdb to the 5' RACE reads, yields one record per CDR3 protein. The sample records over 600,000 distinct CDR3 sequences, around 20% being singletons. The data were taken from a study of identical twins. The CDR3 is 13 residues long. Trimming at V came to 6 bases and at J to 3 bases, leaving 4 bases not matched to a gene. Germline V gives CDR1 SNHLY, CDR2 FYNNEI. These sequences were also reported in another study, on T cells expressing NK-cell markers. That paper notes: Several of the donors carried dominant NKG2C+ clonotypes that took up about 1.0-8% of their CD8+ T cells.

The chain is built from TRBV2 and TRBJ1-1; 7 bases are a match to TRBD1. This clonotype was obtained from a woman aged 18 to 35 in good health. The source material was PBMCs. The CDR3 spells CASRTGPDTEAFF. The CDR3 region has the DNA TGTGCCAGCAGGACAGGGCCCGACACTGAAGCTTTCTTT.